The 24 T cell receptor beta chains given below trace back to one sample, sequenced in a study of response to subunit inactivated influenza vaccine. TCRdb reprocessed the RT-PCR reads with MiXCR, giving one entry per CDR3 protein. The sample has 550,000 to 650,000 distinct CDR3 sequences, roughly 12% seen once. Specimen: PBMCs from blood, collected on the day of vaccination. The receptors originated from a man aged 50 to 59 who received an inactivated influenza vaccine.

The rearrangement uses TRBV20-1 and TRBJ1-5; maybe TRBD1 (6 bases). CDR1 DFQATT and CDR2 SNEGSKA come from the germline V gene (reference sequence). The CDR3 contains 15 residues. Trimming left V 6 bases short and J 1 base short, with 16 bases between. The CDR3 reads CSALEGGRSNQPQHF. CDR3 nucleotide sequence: TGCAGTGCCTTGGAGGGGGGCAGGAGCAATCAGCCCCAGCATTTT.

This clonotype showed up just a few times. CDR3 bases: TGCAGTGCTAGAACACCTATCACGGTGGGGGAGCTGTTTTTT. This translates into CSARTPITVGELFF. V usage is TRBV20-1 and J usage is TRBJ2-2; no definite D call. The CDR3 extends over 14 amino acids. CDR1 is DFQATT and CDR2 is SNEGSKA in the germline V gene (reference sequence). The V gene lost 2 bases and the J gene lost 8 bases, with 15 bases spanning the gap.

This clonotype was observed once. J is TRBJ2-1 and V is TRBV20-1, with 10 bases aligning to TRBD2. V was pared by 3 bases and J by 9 bases, with 8 bases of the junction left unmatched. Germline V CDR1 and CDR2: DFQATT, SNEGSKA (reference sequence). The CDR3 extends over 14 amino acids. CDR3 DNA: TGCAGTGCTAGTCGGCTAGCGGGAGTGTTTGAGCAGTTCTTC. It specifies CSASRLAGVFEQFF.

The V and J genes are TRBV20-1 and TRBJ2-5; no firm D call. V was trimmed by 1 base and J by 2 bases, leaving 11 bases between them. Germline lookup yields CDR1 DFQATT and CDR2 SNEGSKA (reference sequence). This CDR3 is built from 14 residues. The CDR3 DNA is TGCAGTGCTAGAGTGTCCACACTACAAGAGACCCAGTACTTC. Its translation: CSARVSTLQETQYF.

This clonotype was detected ten times or more. CDR3 DNA sequence: TGTGCCAGCGATACAGGACGACTGAACACCGGGGAGCTGTTTTTT. It yields the protein CASDTGRLNTGELFF. V is TRBV6-2 or TRBV6-3 and J is TRBJ2-2, with D perhaps TRBD1 (5 bases). CDR1 MNHEY and CDR2 SVGEGT come from the germline V gene. The length of the CDR3 is 15 residues. Trimming cost V 8 bases and J 1 base, with 14 bases left between them.

This clonotype showed up just a few times. In nucleotides, the CDR3 is TGCAGTGCAGAGGGTTTGGAGACCCAGTACTTC. Amino acids: CSAEGLETQYF. The V call is TRBV20-1, the J call TRBJ2-5; tentatively, D is TRBD2 (5 bases). Trimming removed 6 bases at V and 5 bases at J, with 10 bases between. Germline CDR1 and CDR2: DFQATT and SNEGSKA (reference sequence). The CDR3 totals 11 residues.

The sample holds a few counts of this clonotype. The chain couples TRBV5-6 to TRBJ1-1; 9 positions match TRBD1. V gave up 3 bases and J gave up 5 bases; unmatched junction bases: 5. The germline gives CDR1 SGHDT, CDR2 YYEEEE. CDR3 length: 14 amino acids. The CDR3 DNA sequence: TGTGCCAGCAGCTACCGCGGACAGGGGACTGAAGCTTTCTTT. Translated, it gives CASSYRGQGTEAFF.

The V and J genes are TRBV5-1 and TRBJ2-2; 7 bases match TRBD1. Unmatched junction bases numbered 15, after V lost 5 bases and J lost 5 bases. Germline CDR1 and CDR2: SGHRS and YFSETQ. This CDR3 contains 17 residues. The CDR3 nucleotides are TGCGCCAGCAGACCGGGACAGACCTCCCTAGGGACCGGGGAGCTGTTTTTT. Protein: CASRPGQTSLGTGELFF.

This clonotype turned up a few times. This chain connects TRBV5-1 to TRBJ2-7; D gene unclear. CDR1 SGHRS and CDR2 YFSETQ come from the germline V gene. CDR3 size: 14 residues. V was clipped by 0 bases and J by 3 bases, with 10 bases between them. The CDR3 nucleotides read TGCGCCAGCAGCTTGGAGCAGGTCAACTACGAGCAGTACTTC. Its protein is CASSLEQVNYEQYF.

This clonotype was found a few times. This chain joins TRBV10-3 and TRBJ2-7, with D possibly matching TRBD2 (6 bases). Trimming removed 8 bases at V and 2 bases at J, with 16 bases between. Germline CDR1 is ENHRY and CDR2 is SYGVKD. The CDR3 is 14 amino acids. CDR3 loop: CAISRPGAPYEQYF. CDR3 in DNA: TGTGCCATCTCCCGACCGGGAGCCCCCTACGAGCAGTACTTC.

The V and J genes are TRBV28 and TRBJ2-5, with D unresolved. Between the trimmed V and J ends, which lost 8 bases and 5 bases, there was a span of 9 bases. Germline loops: CDR1 MDHEN, CDR2 SYDVKM. The CDR3 spans 11 residues. The CDR3 DNA is TGTGCCAGCTTCCTAGGGGAGACCCAGTACTTC. Translated: CASFLGETQYF.

This clonotype has only a few counts. CDR3 loop: CSVAAMNGYTF. For the CDR3, the DNA is TGCAGCGTTGCCGCGATGAACGGCTACACCTTC. This chain joins TRBV29-1 and TRBJ1-2; D gene unclear. The V end lost 4 bases, the J end lost 8 bases, and 11 bases lay between the germline ends. The CDR3 length is 11 residues. The germline CDR1 and CDR2 sequences are SQVTM and ANQGSEA.

This clonotype was detected a few times. The chain recombines TRBV7-9 with TRBJ2-2; 7 positions agree with TRBD1. CDR3 length: 17 residues. Trimming cost V 2 bases and J 0 bases; bases outside gene matches: 6. CDR1 is SEHNR and CDR2 is FQNEAQ in the germline V gene (reference sequence). Written as DNA, the CDR3 is TGTGCCAGCAGCTTAAAACAAACAGGGGCGAACACCGGGGAGCTGTTTTTT. Its protein is CASSLKQTGANTGELFF.

This clonotype was seen more than once but under ten times. The rearrangement uses TRBV10-3 and TRBJ2-5; 11 bases are a match to TRBD2. Germline V CDR1 and CDR2: ENHRY, SYGVKD. This CDR3 has 14 amino acids. J was trimmed by 4 bases and V by 7 bases; bases with no gene match: 5. The CDR3 loop reads CAIKLAGDTETQYF. CDR3 nucleotides: TGTGCCATCAAACTAGCGGGGGATACAGAGACCCAGTACTTC.

Note on this clonotype: A read error may produce the germline difference seen at one junction end. The chain carries TRBV7-9 and TRBJ2-3; TRBD2 matches 12 bases. The germline V gene encodes CDR1 SEHNR and CDR2 FQNEAQ (reference sequence). The CDR3 totals 15 residues. CDR3 protein: CASRSTGTSGSPVHF. CDR3 bases: TGTGCCAGCAGATCTACCGGGACTAGCGGGTCTCCTGTGCATTTT.

This chain connects TRBV7-9 to TRBJ1-2; D possibly corresponds to TRBD1 (5 bases). The germline CDR1 and CDR2 sequences are SEHNR and FQNEAQ (reference sequence). The CDR3 runs to 12 residues. Trimming shortened V by 3 bases and J by 9 bases, and 11 bases separated the two germline ends. DNA for the CDR3: TGTGCCAGCAGCTTGGGACCGTCTAGCTACACCTTC. This encodes CASSLGPSSYTF.

This chain links TRBV4-1 with TRBJ1-6, with D maybe TRBD1 (5 bases). Trimming cost V 3 bases and J 6 bases, with 9 bases left between them. Germline V gene lookup returns CDR1 MGHRA and CDR2 YSYEKL. The CDR3 has 14 residues. Written as DNA, the CDR3 is TGCGCCAGCAGCCAGGGGACGACTAATTCACCCCTCCACTTT. This encodes CASSQGTTNSPLHF.

In this sample, this clonotype turned up a few times. The chain uses TRBV24-1 and TRBJ1-2; D perhaps matches TRBD1 (6 bases). Trimming cost V 9 bases and J 2 bases, with 12 bases left between them. Germline CDR1 is KGHDR and CDR2 is SFDVKD. There are 13 residues in the CDR3. This CDR3 reads CATSGTPNYGYTF. The CDR3 region has the DNA TGTGCCACCTCTGGGACACCAAACTATGGCTACACCTTC.

This chain joins TRBV19 and TRBJ2-3; 10 nucleotides agree with TRBD2. The CDR3 spans 14 residues. Per the germline V gene, CDR1 is LNHDA and CDR2 is SQIVND (reference sequence). V trimming: 7 bases; J trimming: 7 bases; junction bases outside the gene matches: 8. The DNA of the CDR3 is TGTGCCAGTATGGCTAGCGGGAGTGAGTATACGCAGTATTTT. Protein: CASMASGSEYTQYF.

This clonotype was detected a few times. The V and J genes are TRBV12-3 or TRBV12-4 and TRBJ2-2; 7 nucleotides agree with TRBD1. With V trimmed by 5 bases and J by 4 bases, 4 bases remained unmatched. The CDR3 is 14 residues long. This chain's CDR3 is CASSRDRATGELFF. The CDR3 DNA reads as TGTGCCAGCAGTCGCGACAGGGCCACCGGGGAGCTGTTTTTT.

This clonotype showed up many times. The chain links TRBV6-1 to TRBJ2-2; 9 nucleotides line up with TRBD2. CDR1 and CDR2 from the germline V gene are MNHNS and SASEGT. This CDR3 region has 15 residues. The trim removed 6 bases at V and 4 bases at J, leaving 6 bases unmatched. The CDR3 bases are TGTGCCAGCAGGTCTAGCGGGGCCCGCACCGGGGAGCTGTTTTTT. It translates to CASRSSGARTGELFF.

This chain joins TRBV5-4 and TRBJ2-7; D might be TRBD1 (7 bases). Trimming removed 4 bases at V and 0 bases at J, with 17 bases between. This CDR3 is 16 amino acids long. The germline gives CDR1 SGHNT, CDR2 YYREEE (reference sequence). DNA for the CDR3: TGTGCCAGCAGCCCCACAGCGGAGGGGGCCTCCTACGAGCAGTACTTC. Translation: CASSPTAEGASYEQYF. The whole variable domain, filled in from reference TRBV5-4 and TRBJ2-7, reads ETGVTQSPTHLIKTRGQQVTLRCSSQSGHNTVSWYQQALGQGPQFIFQYYREEENGRGNFPPRFSGLQFPNYSSELNVNALELDDSALYLCASSPTAEGASYEQYFGPGTRLTVT.

The chain carries TRBV4-3 and TRBJ2-2; D is perhaps TRBD2 (6 bases). Germline CDR1 is LGHNA and CDR2 is YSLEER. Trimming removed 4 bases from V and 6 bases from J, with 18 bases in between. There are 16 residues in the CDR3. CDR3: CASSPRASERAGELFF. CDR3 coding DNA: TGCGCCAGCAGCCCTCGGGCTAGCGAAAGGGCCGGGGAGCTGTTTTTT.

V and J are TRBV10-3 and TRBJ2-1; D may match TRBD1 or TRBD2 (6 bases each). Trimming shortened V by 4 bases and J by 8 bases, and 12 bases separated the two germline ends. Germline V lookup: CDR1 ENHRY, CDR2 SYGVKD. CDR3 length equals 13 residues. CDR3: CAISGLGGHEQFF. The CDR3 bases are TGTGCCATCAGTGGCTTGGGGGGCCATGAGCAGTTCTTC.